The subject of this entry is one T cell receptor beta chain. These data belong to a study of T-cell memory formation after mild COVID-19. TCRdb re-derived calls from the 5' RACE reads in MiXCR, one entry per CDR3 protein. The sample has 400,000 to 500,000 distinct CDR3 sequences, 20% to 25% seen once. The CDR3 has 15 residues. CDR1 is SGHDT, CDR2 YYEEEE, per germline. J was trimmed by 5 bases and V by 3 bases; bases with no gene match: 7. The sequencing input was PBMCs or a T cell subset sorted from them (not recorded which). This receptor was identified in an adult woman who had mild COVID-19 (a few samples of this study predate the infection). Cell type and time point are not known. V and J are TRBV5-6 and TRBJ1-4, with 7 bases matching TRBD1. CDR3: CASSSPGTENEKLFF. DNA for the CDR3: TGTGCCAGCAGCTCGCCCGGGACAGAAAATGAAAAACTGTTTTTT.